The rows below give T cell receptor beta chains drawn from one sample of a study of OX40 agonist ivuxolimab in advanced cancers. TCRdb's copy holds only in-frame clones and misses some; the assay was immunoSEQ multiplex PCR. The table includes tens of thousands of clones, about 88% detected once. This sample comprised CD4+ or CD8+ T cells sorted from blood, obtained in a trial of the OX40 agonist ivuxolimab. The origin of the receptors is an adult with an advanced solid tumor such as melanoma, head and neck, liver or kidney cancer. Both conserved end residues are part of each CDR3. Each record gives: CDR3 protein, J gene, V gene.

CDR3: CASSLRLAHYEQYF
J: TRBJ2-7
V: TRBV7-3

CDR3: CASSESSPPSDGQYF
J: TRBJ2-7
V: TRBV7-2

CDR3: CASSIPSYGYTF
J: TRBJ1-2
V: TRBV19

CDR3: CASSASGGTYEQYF
J: TRBJ2-7
V: TRBV6-1

CDR3: CASSQDRGLANQETQYF
J: TRBJ2-5
V: TRBV4-2

CDR3: CASSFSDSNTEAFF
J: TRBJ1-1
V: TRBV28

CDR3: CASSVGLANNEQFF
J: TRBJ2-1
V: TRBV11-3

CDR3: CASSYPSMAQYF
J: TRBJ2-7
V: TRBV6-5

CDR3: CASSVLGQPNEKLFF
J: TRBJ1-4
V: TRBV2

CDR3: CASSPPGGGNTEAFF
J: TRBJ1-1
V: TRBV7-2

CDR3: CASSEGGQGGETQYF
J: TRBJ2-5
V: TRBV6-1

CDR3: CASSQDPVGGVNEQFF
J: TRBJ2-1
V: TRBV4-3

CDR3: CATLGGSANTEAFF
J: TRBJ1-1
V: TRBV27